This passage covers 22 T cell receptor beta chains from one sample sequenced in a study of blood T cell repertoires in COVID-19. Repertoires were generated with immunoSEQ multiplex PCR, while TCRdb's copy carries only in-frame clones and drops some. The profile shows some 200,000 clones, about 83% of them singletons. The sample comprised peripheral blood. The receptor set was obtained from a woman aged 25-40 years with COVID-19, enrolled during active disease.

The CDR3 DNA follows: TGTGCCAGCAGTGCCGACAGCGAAAACTATGGCTACACCTTC. It is translated as CASSADSENYGYTF. This chain joins TRBV28 and TRBJ1-2, with a possible D match to TRBD1 (5 bases). CDR1 and CDR2 from the germline V gene are MDHEN and SYDVKM. This CDR3 region has 14 residues. The ends were cut back, 5 bases at V and 2 bases at J, with 12 bases in the middle.

The V gene is TRBV6-9, the J gene TRBJ1-2; tentative D call: TRBD1 (5 bases). CDR3 size: 18 residues. Germline V CDR1 and CDR2: MNHGY, SVAAGI. V lost 1 base, J lost 2 bases, and 20 bases lay in between. As DNA, the CDR3 is TGTGCCAGCAGTTATTTTAAAGAATTAATGGGGGGAAACTATGGCTACACCTTC. Protein: CASSYFKELMGGNYGYTF.

V and J are TRBV29-1 and TRBJ2-7, with 7 bases aligning to TRBD1. This CDR3 spans 14 amino acids. With V trimmed by 5 bases and J by 6 bases, 13 bases remained unmatched. Germline CDR1 is SQVTM and CDR2 is ANQGSEA. Written as DNA, the CDR3 is TGCAGCGTTTCCGGACAGGACCCTCGGGTCGAGCAGTACTTC. Its protein product is CSVSGQDPRVEQYF.

The chain carries TRBV7-8 and TRBJ2-3; 11 bases agree with TRBD2. V lost 2 bases and J lost 4; bases outside the gene matches: 17. Germline CDR1 SGHVS, CDR2 FQNEAQ. CDR3 size: 20 residues. CDR3 in amino acids: CASSLLSSGGGDIVPDTQYF. CDR3 nucleotides: TGTGCCAGCAGCTTACTTAGTAGCGGGGGGGGAGATATAGTCCCAGATACGCAGTATTTT.

The chain links TRBV10-3 to TRBJ2-7; TRBD1 might be the D (5 bases). V gave up 10 bases and J gave up 1 base, with 11 bases separating them. Germline V gene data show CDR1 as ENHRY and CDR2 as SYGVKD. The length of the CDR3 is 12 residues. This CDR3 is CANSDSSYEQYF. The CDR3 DNA reads as TGTGCCAATTCCGACAGTTCCTACGAGCAGTACTTC.

V usage is TRBV24-1 and J usage is TRBJ2-5; 11 bases are a match to TRBD1. The CDR3 loop spans 17 amino acids. The germline CDR1 and CDR2 sequences are KGHDR and SFDVKD. Germline trimming cut 6 bases from V and 1 base from J; bases unmatched to any gene: 9. The CDR3 DNA is TGTGCCACCAGTCCCACCGGGACAGGGGGTTTCCAAGAGACCCAGTACTTC. Translation: CATSPTGTGGFQETQYF.

V gene TRBV12-3 or TRBV12-4 combines with J gene TRBJ2-1; 9 nucleotides agree with TRBD1. The CDR3 has 12 amino acids. V shed 6 bases and J 15 bases; nucleotides not matched to a gene: 9. CDR3 loop: CASSGTGLFTFF. In DNA form, the CDR3 reads TGTGCCAGCAGCGGGACAGGGCTGTTCACGTTCTTC.

This rearrangement joins TRBV30 to TRBJ2-7, with 7 bases lining up with TRBD1. The V segment lost 0 bases and the J segment 4 bases; nucleotides outside the gene matches: 3. The CDR3 length is 13 residues. In germline, CDR1 is GTSNPN, CDR2 SVGIG (reference sequence). CDR3 sequence: CAWSVGGPYEQYF. CDR3 bases: TGTGCCTGGAGTGTAGGGGGCCCATACGAGCAGTACTTC.

V and J are TRBV15 and TRBJ2-7; possible D gene TRBD1, 6 bases. The CDR3 totals 14 residues. Germline V gene data show CDR1 as LNHNV and CDR2 as YYDKDF (reference sequence). The V gene lost 6 bases and the J gene lost 1 base, with 13 bases spanning the gap. The CDR3 sequence is CATRGTLVSYEQYF. The CDR3 nucleotides read TGTGCCACCAGAGGGACATTGGTTTCCTACGAGCAGTACTTC.

The chain employs TRBV30 and TRBJ1-6; 8 bases agree with TRBD1. The CDR3 loop spans 14 amino acids. CDR1 is GTSNPN, CDR2 SVGIG, per germline (reference sequence). V lost 4 bases to trimming and J lost 9 bases; unmatched junction nucleotides: 8. The CDR3 spells CAWNPGQAGSPLHF. In nucleotides, the CDR3 is TGTGCCTGGAATCCGGGACAGGCCGGTTCACCCCTCCACTTT.

This chain uses TRBV2 with TRBJ2-3; D is unclear. There are 15 residues in the CDR3. The germline CDR1 and CDR2 sequences are SNHLY and FYNNEI. V was clipped by 5 bases and J by 3 bases, with 15 bases between them. The CDR3 sequence: CASSLFQDLTDTQYF. The CDR3, as DNA: TGTGCCAGCAGTCTGTTTCAGGATTTGACAGATACGCAGTATTTT.

This clone was seen a handful of times. The chain employs TRBV19 and TRBJ2-7; 12 bases are a match to TRBD1. The CDR3 contains 15 residues. The germline V gene encodes CDR1 LNHDA and CDR2 SQIVND (reference sequence). Trimming took 3 bases from V and 7 from J; bases not matched to a gene: 7. This chain's CDR3 is CASSMGQGAPGEQYF. CDR3 DNA: TGTGCCAGTAGTATGGGACAGGGGGCCCCGGGGGAGCAGTACTTC.

This clone came up a few times. The chain recombines TRBV5-4 with TRBJ2-3; D possibly corresponds to TRBD2 (6 bases). V was pared by 3 bases and J by 2 bases, with 16 bases between. This CDR3 is 16 amino acids long. Germline V CDR1 and CDR2: SGHNT, YYREEE (reference sequence). CDR3 sequence (DNA): TGTGCCAGCAGCTACCCCTCTAGCGTTTTCACAGATACGCAGTATTTT. It translates to CASSYPSSVFTDTQYF.

The chain uses TRBV5-4 and TRBJ2-2, with 7 bases lining up with TRBD2. From germline, CDR1 is SGHNT and CDR2 YYREEE (reference sequence). V was clipped by 4 bases and J by 5 bases; unmatched bases: 14. The CDR3 extends over 17 amino acids. The CDR3 nucleotides read TGTGCCAGCAGCCCCAGGGAGGCGGGAGCGGGGACCGGGGAGCTGTTTTTT. Its translation: CASSPREAGAGTGELFF.

The chain employs TRBV19 and TRBJ2-7, with a possible D match to TRBD1 (5 bases). V lost 0 bases and J 6 bases, leaving 12 bases between the germline ends. The germline gives CDR1 LNHDA, CDR2 SQIVND (reference sequence). The CDR3 spans 14 residues. CDR3 sequence reads: CASSIEIQGGEQYF. CDR3 sequence (DNA): TGTGCCAGTAGTATAGAGATTCAGGGCGGCGAGCAGTACTTC.

This sequence joins TRBV6-2 or TRBV6-3 and TRBJ2-7, with 9 bases that match TRBD2. Germline lookup yields CDR1 MNHEY and CDR2 SVGEGT. The V segment lost 6 bases and the J segment 7 bases; nucleotides outside the gene matches: 19. This CDR3 is 17 amino acids long. The CDR3 loop is CASSPYSGRIEEVEQYF. The CDR3 region has the DNA TGTGCCAGCAGCCCATATAGCGGGAGAATTGAGGAAGTGGAGCAGTACTTC.

The CDR3 DNA reads TGTGCCAGCAGCTTAGGCTTAAGACAGGGGACAGATACGCAGTATTTT. This sequence encodes CASSLGLRQGTDTQYF. The chain recombines TRBV11-2 with TRBJ2-3, with 8 nucleotides matching TRBD1. In germline, CDR1 is SGHAT, CDR2 FQNNGV. Unmatched junction bases numbered 6, after V lost 1 base and J lost 3 bases. The CDR3 contains 16 residues.

The chain recombines TRBV6-5 with TRBJ1-3; possible D gene TRBD1, 6 bases. CDR1 MNHEY and CDR2 SVGAGI come from the germline V gene. The CDR3 is made up of 12 amino acids. Trimming stripped 8 bases from V and 9 bases from J, with 14 bases between. CDR3 sequence (DNA): TGTGCCAGCGCGTCCCAGGGGACCACCATATATTTT. Translated: CASASQGTTIYF.

The chain links TRBV30 to TRBJ1-1, with 10 bases fitting TRBD1. CDR1 and CDR2 (germline): GTSNPN, SVGIG (reference sequence). The CDR3 has 13 residues. V lost 8 bases and J lost 5; bases outside the gene matches: 8. The CDR3 loop is CAKDRGLGTEAFF. The CDR3, as DNA: TGTGCCAAAGACAGGGGGCTGGGGACTGAAGCTTTCTTT.

The chain carries TRBV6-6 and TRBJ1-1; D is unresolved. CDR3 length equals 13 residues. V lost 6 bases, J lost 6 bases, and 14 bases lay in between. Germline V gene lookup returns CDR1 MNHNY and CDR2 SVGAGI (reference sequence). CDR3 nucleotide sequence: TGTGCCAGCAGCTCGACAATTAGTGCTGAAGCTTTCTTT. Translating it yields CASSSTISAEAFF.

This clone was counted between two and nine times. The genes are TRBV27 and TRBJ2-7; 9 bases line up with TRBD1. This CDR3 is built from 14 residues. Germline V gene sequence: CDR1 MNHEY, CDR2 SMNVEV (reference sequence). V was clipped by 6 bases and J by 0 bases; unmatched bases: 3. The CDR3 nucleotides read TGTGCCAGCAGGGGGACAGGGAGCTCCTACGAGCAGTACTTC. Protein sequence: CASRGTGSSYEQYF.

The V call is TRBV4-3, the J call TRBJ1-6, with 7 bases aligning to TRBD1. V shed 0 bases, J shed 9 bases, and the junction held 5 bases outside the gene matches. The CDR3 runs 15 residues. Germline CDR1 reads LGHNA; CDR2 reads YSLEER. The chain's CDR3 is CASSQEQGFGSPLHF. The CDR3 nucleotides are TGCGCCAGCAGCCAAGAACAGGGGTTCGGTTCACCCCTCCACTTT.